Described below is a single TCR beta chain sequence and its context. Its antigen remains unknown. The CDR3 sequence is 13 residues long. Germline V gene lookup returns CDR1 SNHLY and CDR2 FYNNEI. V was trimmed by 2 bases and J by 5 bases, leaving 7 bases between them. This specimen belongs to a study of T cell responses to AZD1222 COVID-19 vaccine. Whole-study context: Second-dose schedules of about 4 or about 12 weeks were combined. Study-level points and caveats: Following two doses of AZD1222, Spike-specific TCR breadth and depth rose. At baseline, just six or seven AZD1222 recipients tested seropositive.

TCRdb's copy holds only in-frame clones and misses some; the assay was immunoSEQ multiplex PCR. Among about 97,000 clones listed, roughly 87% were seen once. This sequence originates from an adult in good health. Specimen: peripheral blood, collected on day 0 of AZD1222 vaccination. The J gene is TRBJ2-1, the V gene TRBV2; D not certain. CDR3 nucleotide sequence: TGTGCCAGCAGTGAAAGGAAGAACAATGAGCAGTTCTTC. It yields the protein CASSERKNNEQFF.